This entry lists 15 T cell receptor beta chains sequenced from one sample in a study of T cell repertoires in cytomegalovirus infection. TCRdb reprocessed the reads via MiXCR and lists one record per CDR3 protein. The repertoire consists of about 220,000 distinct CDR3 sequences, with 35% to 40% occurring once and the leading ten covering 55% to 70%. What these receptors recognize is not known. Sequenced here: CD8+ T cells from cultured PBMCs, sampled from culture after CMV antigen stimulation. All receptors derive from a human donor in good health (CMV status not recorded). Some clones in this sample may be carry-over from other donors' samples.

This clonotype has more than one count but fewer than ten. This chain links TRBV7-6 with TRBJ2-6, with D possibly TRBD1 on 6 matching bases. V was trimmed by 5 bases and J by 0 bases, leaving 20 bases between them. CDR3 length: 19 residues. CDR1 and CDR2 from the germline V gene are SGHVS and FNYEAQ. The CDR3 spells CASSTRPGAPTSGANVLTF. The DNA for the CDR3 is TGTGCCAGCAGCACCAGACCAGGGGCTCCTACCTCTGGGGCCAACGTCCTGACTTTC. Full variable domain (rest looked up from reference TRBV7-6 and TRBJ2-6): GAGVSQSPRYKVTKRGQDVALRCDPISGHVSLYWYRQALGQGPEFLTYFNYEAQQDKSGLPNDRFSAERPEGSISTLTIQRTEQRDSAMYRCASSTRPGAPTSGANVLTFGAGSRLTVL.

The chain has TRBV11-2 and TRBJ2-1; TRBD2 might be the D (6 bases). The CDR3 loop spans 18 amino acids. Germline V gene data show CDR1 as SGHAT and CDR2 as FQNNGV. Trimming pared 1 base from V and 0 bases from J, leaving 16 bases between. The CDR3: CASSLAGPPGGSYNEQFF. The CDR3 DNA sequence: TGTGCCAGCAGCTTAGCGGGACCGCCCGGGGGCTCCTACAATGAGCAGTTCTTC. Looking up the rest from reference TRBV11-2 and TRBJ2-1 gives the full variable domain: EAGVAQSPRYKIIEKRQSVAFWCNPISGHATLYWYQQILGQGPKLLIQFQNNGVVDDSQLPKDRFSAERLKGVDSTLKIQPAKLEDSAVYLCASSLAGPPGGSYNEQFFGPGTRLTVL.

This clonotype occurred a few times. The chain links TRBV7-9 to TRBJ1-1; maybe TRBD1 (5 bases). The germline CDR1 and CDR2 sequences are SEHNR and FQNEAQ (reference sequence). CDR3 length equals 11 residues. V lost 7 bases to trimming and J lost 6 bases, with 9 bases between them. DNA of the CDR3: TGTGCCAGCACTTGGGGGTCTGAAGCTTTCTTT. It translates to CASTWGSEAFF. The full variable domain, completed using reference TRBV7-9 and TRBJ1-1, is DTGVSQNPRHKITKRGQNVTFRCDPISEHNRLYWYRQTLGQGPEFLTYFQNEAQLEKSRLLSDRFSAERPKGSFSTLEIQRTEQGDSAMYLCASTWGSEAFFGQGTRLTVV.

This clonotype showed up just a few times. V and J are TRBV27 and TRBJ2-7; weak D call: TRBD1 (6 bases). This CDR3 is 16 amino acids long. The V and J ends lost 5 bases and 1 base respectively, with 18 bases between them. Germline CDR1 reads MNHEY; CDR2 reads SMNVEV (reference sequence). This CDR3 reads CASSLARTELSYEQYF. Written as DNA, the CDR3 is TGTGCCAGCAGTCTTGCGCGGACAGAGTTATCCTACGAGCAGTACTTC.

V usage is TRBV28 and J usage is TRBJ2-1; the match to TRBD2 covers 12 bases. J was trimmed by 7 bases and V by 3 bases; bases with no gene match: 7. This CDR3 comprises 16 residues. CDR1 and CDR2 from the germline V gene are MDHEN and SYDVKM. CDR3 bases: TGTGCCAGCAGTTTCCAGGAACTAGCGGGAGGTAATGAGCAGTTCTTC. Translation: CASSFQELAGGNEQFF.

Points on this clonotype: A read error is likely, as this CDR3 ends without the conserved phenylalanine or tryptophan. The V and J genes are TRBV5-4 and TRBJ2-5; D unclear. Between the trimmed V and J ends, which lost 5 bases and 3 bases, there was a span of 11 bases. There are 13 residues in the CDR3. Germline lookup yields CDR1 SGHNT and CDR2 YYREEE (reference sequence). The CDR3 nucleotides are TGTGCCAGCAGGCCACAGCAAGAAGAGACCCAGTACTTA. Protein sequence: CASRPQQEETQYL.

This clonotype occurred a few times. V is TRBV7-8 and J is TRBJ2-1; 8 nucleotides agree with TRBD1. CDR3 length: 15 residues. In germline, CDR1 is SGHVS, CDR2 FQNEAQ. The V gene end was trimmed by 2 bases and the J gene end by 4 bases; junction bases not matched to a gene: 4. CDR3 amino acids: CASSLTNRGYNEQFF. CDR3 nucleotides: TGTGCCAGCAGCTTAACCAACAGGGGGTACAATGAGCAGTTCTTC.

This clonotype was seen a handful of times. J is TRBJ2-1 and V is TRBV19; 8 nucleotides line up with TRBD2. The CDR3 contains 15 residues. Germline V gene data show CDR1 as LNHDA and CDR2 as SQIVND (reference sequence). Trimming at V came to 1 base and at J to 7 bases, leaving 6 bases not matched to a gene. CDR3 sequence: CASSIAGGPINEQFF. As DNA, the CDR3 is TGTGCCAGTAGTATAGCGGGAGGGCCAATTAATGAGCAGTTCTTC.

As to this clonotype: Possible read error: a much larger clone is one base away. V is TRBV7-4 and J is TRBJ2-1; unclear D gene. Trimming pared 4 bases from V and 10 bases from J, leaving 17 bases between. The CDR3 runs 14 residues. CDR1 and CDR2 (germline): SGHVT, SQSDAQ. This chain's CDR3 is CASSSSWLGKEQFF. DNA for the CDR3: TGTGCCAGCAGCTCGTCGTGGCTAGGGAAAGAGCAGTTCTTC.

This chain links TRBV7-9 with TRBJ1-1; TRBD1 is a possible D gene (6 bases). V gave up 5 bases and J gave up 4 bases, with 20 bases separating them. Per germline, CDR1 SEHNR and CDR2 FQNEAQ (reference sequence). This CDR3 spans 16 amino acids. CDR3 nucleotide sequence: TGTGCCAGCAGCCCTCCGGGCCCAGGGGCTGCCACTGAAGCTTTCTTT. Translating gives CASSPPGPGAATEAFF.

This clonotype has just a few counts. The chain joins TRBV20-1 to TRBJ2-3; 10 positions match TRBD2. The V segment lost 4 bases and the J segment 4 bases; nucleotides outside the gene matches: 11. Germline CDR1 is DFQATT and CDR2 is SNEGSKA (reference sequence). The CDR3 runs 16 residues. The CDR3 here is CSATRQAGGRADTQYF. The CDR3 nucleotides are TGCAGTGCTACACGTCAAGCGGGAGGGCGGGCAGATACGCAGTATTTT.

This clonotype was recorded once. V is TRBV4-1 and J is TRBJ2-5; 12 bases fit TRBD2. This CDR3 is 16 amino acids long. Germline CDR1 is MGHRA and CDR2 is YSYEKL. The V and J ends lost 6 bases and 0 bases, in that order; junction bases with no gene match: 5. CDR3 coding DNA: TGCGCCAGCAGTCGTGGACTAGCGGGGTACCAAGAGACCCAGTACTTC. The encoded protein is CASSRGLAGYQETQYF.

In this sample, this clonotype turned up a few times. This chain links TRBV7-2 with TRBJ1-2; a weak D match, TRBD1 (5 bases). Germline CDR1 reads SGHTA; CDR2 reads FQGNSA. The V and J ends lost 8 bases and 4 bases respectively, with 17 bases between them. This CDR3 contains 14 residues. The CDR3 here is CASPSASGGYGYTF. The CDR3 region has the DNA TGTGCCAGCCCCTCGGCCTCGGGGGGCTATGGCTACACCTTC. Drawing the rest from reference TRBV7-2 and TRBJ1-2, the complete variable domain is GAGVSQSPSNKVTEKGKDVELRCDPISGHTALYWYRQSLGQGLEFLIYFQGNSAPDKSGLPSDRFSAERTGGSVSTLTIQRTQQEDSAVYLCASPSASGGYGYTFGSGTRLTVV.

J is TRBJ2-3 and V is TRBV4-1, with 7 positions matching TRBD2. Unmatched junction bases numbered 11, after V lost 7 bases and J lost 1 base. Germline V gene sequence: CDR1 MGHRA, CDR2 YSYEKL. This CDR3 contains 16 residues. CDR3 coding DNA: TGCGCCAGCACCATTAACAGTCTAGCGGGCACAGATACGCAGTATTTT. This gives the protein CASTINSLAGTDTQYF.

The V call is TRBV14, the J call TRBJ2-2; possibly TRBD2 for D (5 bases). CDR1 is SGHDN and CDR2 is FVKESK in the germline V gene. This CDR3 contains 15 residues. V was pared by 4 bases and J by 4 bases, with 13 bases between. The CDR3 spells CASSPGSGGTGELFF. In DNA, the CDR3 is TGTGCCAGCAGCCCGGGGAGCGGAGGCACCGGGGAGCTGTTTTTT.